This T cell receptor (beta chain) was sequenced for a study of T cells in Graves' hyperthyroidism and ophthalmopathy. In the study overall: The blood sample was taken at first diagnosis, before treatment began.

From RNA transcripts, TCR beta CDR3 regions were amplified. Carried out on the TCR CDR3, a first-round RT-PCR used the HTBI primer set. TCRdb used MiXCR to reprocess the multiplex PCR reads, holding one entry per CDR3 protein. The table lists approximately 870,000 distinct CDR3 sequences, 38% of them singletons, with 7% to 10% in the top ten. Germline loops: CDR1 SQVTM, CDR2 ANQGSEA. The ends lost 6 bases at V and 5 bases at J; junction bases unmatched: 9. The CDR3 runs to 14 residues. No ophthalmopathy progression within 18 months constituted stable Graves' hyperthyroidism. The rearrangement uses TRBV29-1 and TRBJ1-5, with TRBD1 matching over 8 bases. The sequencing sample was made of blood. This TCR was sampled from a man aged 18-30 years with Graves' hyperthyroidism. The DNA for the CDR3 is TGCAGCGTGCCCGGGACAGGAGTCGATCAGCCCCAGCATTTT. Translating it yields CSVPGTGVDQPQHF.